This T cell receptor (beta chain) was identified during a study of T cells after yellow fever vaccination. The CDR3 contains 13 residues. Trimming took 6 bases from V and 1 from J, leaving 6 bases between them. TCRdb recomputed calls from the 5' RACE reads with MiXCR, one row per CDR3 protein. The data contain 250,000 or so distinct CDR3 sequences, 6.9% of them seen just once; the ten biggest clones take up roughly 0.9%. This clonotype was detected many times. Specimen: CD4+ T cells sorted from PBMCs, collected 15 days after the yellow fever booster vaccination. The V and J genes are TRBV12-3 or TRBV12-4 and TRBJ2-2; D is unclear. This receptor was taken from a man aged 25 to 40 who received the YFV17D yellow fever vaccine. For the CDR3, the DNA is TGTGCCAGCAGGGCTAGGAACACCGGGGAGCTGTTTTTT. Its protein is CASRARNTGELFF.